These 29 T cell receptor beta chains were sequenced from one sample in a study of shared clonotypes between healthy human individuals. Only in-frame clones appear in the TCRdb table, and some are missing; sequencing was by immunoSEQ multiplex PCR. In the table there are millions of clones, 93% of which are singletons. Sequenced sample: naive CD4+ T cells from PBMCs. Regarding subset: CD45RA+ positively selected. The receptors were sampled from a man aged 18 to 29 in good health. Some clones in this sample may be carry-over from other donors' samples.

V and J are TRBV5-1 and TRBJ2-7; 11 nucleotides line up with TRBD1. This CDR3 spans 15 amino acids. J gave up 3 bases and V 4 bases, and 6 bases lay outside the gene matches. Germline CDR1 is SGHRS and CDR2 is YFSETQ. CDR3 sequence: CASSGAGTGGYEQYF. As DNA, the CDR3 is TGCGCCAGCAGCGGAGCCGGGACAGGGGGCTACGAGCAGTACTTC.

This clone was seen once. V usage is TRBV7-9 and J usage is TRBJ2-7; 7 bases agree with TRBD2. Germline V gene sequence: CDR1 SEHNR, CDR2 FQNEAQ (reference sequence). Trimming at V came to 5 bases and at J to 3 bases, leaving 7 bases not matched to a gene. The CDR3 loop spans 14 amino acids. The CDR3 nucleotides are TGTGCCAGCAGCCCCTGGGGAGGGCGCTACGAGCAGTACTTC. Translation: CASSPWGGRYEQYF.

The V call is TRBV6-5, the J call TRBJ1-2; D call uncertain. V lost 6 bases and J lost 4, with 15 bases in between. Germline loops: CDR1 MNHEY, CDR2 SVGAGI. There are 14 residues in the CDR3. The chain's CDR3 is CASRGGVFGYGYTF. The CDR3 nucleotides read TGTGCCAGCAGGGGTGGAGTTTTTGGCTATGGCTACACCTTC.

The chain links TRBV5-4 to TRBJ1-2, with 12 nucleotides matching TRBD1. V lost 3 bases and J lost 8; bases outside the gene matches: 5. There are 14 residues in the CDR3. Germline V gene lookup returns CDR1 SGHNT and CDR2 YYREEE (reference sequence). CDR3 sequence reads: CASSSRDRGHGYTF. Written as DNA, the CDR3 is TGTGCCAGCAGCTCCCGGGACAGGGGGCACGGCTACACCTTC.

V usage is TRBV10-1 and J usage is TRBJ2-1; D uncertain. The CDR3 runs 13 residues. The ends were cut back, 6 bases at V and 8 bases at J, with 14 bases in the middle. CDR1 and CDR2 from the germline V gene are WNHNN and SYGVQD (reference sequence). CDR3 sequence (DNA): TGCGCCAGCAGCGGACCACTCCGGGATGAGCAGTTCTTC. Its translation is CASSGPLRDEQFF.

V is TRBV11-2 and J is TRBJ2-2; 9 nucleotides align to TRBD1. Germline loops: CDR1 SGHAT, CDR2 FQNNGV. CDR3 length: 14 residues. V shed 6 bases, J shed 8 bases, and the junction held 7 bases outside the gene matches. Written as DNA, the CDR3 is TGTGCCAGCAGAAGGACAGGGGCCGCGGGGGAGCTGTTTTTT. It codes for CASRRTGAAGELFF.

V usage is TRBV7-3 and J usage is TRBJ2-3; TRBD1 agrees at 7 bases. The CDR3 runs 15 residues. After removal of 4 bases from V and 2 bases from J, the junction contained 6 bases not matched to a gene. The germline gives CDR1 SGHTA, CDR2 FQGTGA. The CDR3 DNA reads TGTGCCAGCAGCTCGCTCGGGACAGCCACAGATACGCAGTATTTT. Its translation: CASSSLGTATDTQYF.

With regard to this clone: Other nucleotide sequences in the sample specify the same CDR3. This chain links TRBV30 with TRBJ1-1, with D maybe TRBD1 (5 bases). V was clipped by 2 bases and J by 4 bases, with 11 bases between them. Germline CDR1 GTSNPN, CDR2 SVGIG (reference sequence). This CDR3 spans 13 amino acids. CDR3 bases: TGTGCCTGGAGTAGGGGCCGTGGCACTGAAGCTTTCTTT. Translation gives CAWSRGRGTEAFF.

The chain employs TRBV4-2 and TRBJ2-7, with 10 nucleotides matching TRBD1. Germline V CDR1 and CDR2: LGHNA, YNFKEQ. The CDR3 sequence is 15 residues long. Unmatched junction bases numbered 4, after V lost 2 bases and J lost 3 bases. In DNA form, the CDR3 reads TGTGCCAGCAGCCAACCCGACAGGGGGCTCTACGAGCAGTACTTC. This codes for CASSQPDRGLYEQYF.

As for this clone: The sample contains more than one DNA sequence encoding this CDR3. This sequence joins TRBV5-6 and TRBJ2-7; D unresolved. Germline V gives CDR1 SGHDT, CDR2 YYEEEE. This CDR3 comprises 11 residues. The V and J ends lost 0 bases and 7 bases respectively, with 5 bases between them. In DNA form, the CDR3 reads TGTGCCAGCAGCTTGGCTGGAGAGCAGTACTTC. Amino acid sequence: CASSLAGEQYF.

V and J are TRBV7-9 and TRBJ1-2, with TRBD1 matching 11 bases. CDR1 is SEHNR and CDR2 is FQNEAQ in the germline V gene (reference sequence). V was clipped by 6 bases and J by 6 bases; unmatched bases: 6. This CDR3 has 14 amino acids. The CDR3 here is CASSFGTGGDGYTF. In DNA, the CDR3 is TGTGCCAGCAGTTTCGGGACAGGGGGAGATGGCTACACCTTC.

The CDR3: CASSSAWTGEGTQYF. The CDR3 DNA reads as TGTGCCAGCAGCTCCGCCTGGACAGGGGAAGGGACCCAGTACTTC. The rearrangement uses TRBV6-6 and TRBJ2-5; TRBD1 aligns across 9 bases. With 6 bases clipped from V and 7 bases from J, the junction kept 12 bases outside the gene matches. Per the germline V gene, CDR1 is MNHNY and CDR2 is SVGAGI (reference sequence). The CDR3 runs to 15 residues.

Comments on this clone: Different DNA sequences within this sample yield the same CDR3. V and J are TRBV7-2 and TRBJ2-5; D is unresolved. Germline CDR1 reads SGHTA; CDR2 reads FQGNSA. V lost 1 base, J lost 2 bases, and 5 bases lay in between. The CDR3 consists of 13 residues. The CDR3, as DNA: TGTGCCAGCAGCTTAGAACTGCAAGAGACCCAGTACTTC. Its protein is CASSLELQETQYF.

V usage is TRBV5-1 and J usage is TRBJ2-7; no firm D call. The CDR3 loop spans 14 amino acids. The germline V gene has CDR1 SGHRS and CDR2 YFSETQ. Between the trimmed V and J ends, which lost 2 bases and 1 base, there was a span of 10 bases. In DNA form, the CDR3 reads TGCGCCAGCAGCTTAGCCTGGACGTCCTACGAGCAGTACTTC. Translated: CASSLAWTSYEQYF.

The V and J genes are TRBV5-1 and TRBJ2-1; TRBD2 matches 11 bases. CDR1 is SGHRS, CDR2 YFSETQ, per germline. The V gene end was trimmed by 3 bases and the J gene end by 2 bases; junction bases not matched to a gene: 4. This CDR3 has 16 residues. The CDR3 nucleotides read TGCGCCAGCAGCTGGGGACTAGCGGATCCCTACAATGAGCAGTTCTTC. This translates into CASSWGLADPYNEQFF.

This clone appeared a single time. The gene calls are TRBV15 and TRBJ2-7; D is undetermined. Trimming cost V 0 bases and J 3 bases, with 9 bases left between them. CDR1 is LNHNV, CDR2 YYDKDF, per germline (reference sequence). This CDR3 is 14 amino acids long. The CDR3, as DNA: TGTGCCACCAGCAGAGATACCAGACTCTACGAGCAGTACTTC. Translated, it gives CATSRDTRLYEQYF.

This chain connects TRBV5-1 to TRBJ2-2; no reliable D call. V lost 3 bases to trimming and J lost 6 bases, with 9 bases between them. Germline assignment: CDR1 SGHRS and CDR2 YFSETQ. The CDR3 length is 13 residues. The CDR3 coding sequence is TGCGCCAGCAGCTCCCTCCGGGCCGGGGAGCTGTTTTTT. Residues: CASSSLRAGELFF.

The chain carries TRBV18 and TRBJ1-5; the D gene is possibly TRBD1 (6 bases). Per germline, CDR1 KGHSH and CDR2 LQKENI. V gave up 0 bases and J gave up 2 bases, with 11 bases separating them. This CDR3 is built from 16 residues. The CDR3 DNA reads TGTGCCAGCTCACCACCGTCGGGGGCAGGCAATCAGCCCCAGCATTTT. Residues: CASSPPSGAGNQPQHF.

In the case of this clone: Other DNA sequences from this sample encode an identical CDR3 as well. The chain combines TRBV30 with TRBJ1-5, with 8 nucleotides matching TRBD1. Germline CDR1 reads GTSNPN; CDR2 reads SVGIG (reference sequence). The CDR3 consists of 14 residues. The junction had 4 bases not matched to a gene; V was cut back by 2 bases and J by 4 bases. The CDR3 is CAWSPTGGNQPQHF. CDR3 nucleotide sequence: TGTGCCTGGAGTCCCACAGGGGGTAATCAGCCCCAGCATTTT.

The chain combines TRBV28 with TRBJ2-1; tentative D call: TRBD1 (6 bases). Germline CDR1 MDHEN, CDR2 SYDVKM. V was trimmed by 7 bases and J by 3 bases, leaving 22 bases between them. The CDR3 loop spans 17 amino acids. Here the CDR3 reads CASTLGLRAGVYNEQFF. The CDR3 coding sequence is TGTGCCAGCACCCTCGGACTTCGGGCAGGGGTCTACAATGAGCAGTTCTTC.

This chain joins TRBV11-1 and TRBJ2-1; TRBD2 is a possible D gene (6 bases). V was trimmed by 5 bases and J by 9 bases, leaving 20 bases between them. The CDR3 sequence is 15 residues long. The germline V gene has CDR1 SGHAT and CDR2 FQDESV (reference sequence). CDR3 region: CASSPRDFSLSEQFF. The CDR3 region has the DNA TGTGCCAGCAGCCCCCGGGACTTCTCCCTCAGTGAGCAGTTCTTC.

This chain links TRBV19 with TRBJ2-2; 12 positions agree with TRBD2. Losses at the gene ends were 7 bases for V and 0 bases for J; bases not matched to a gene: 12. The CDR3 consists of 19 residues. Germline V gene lookup returns CDR1 LNHDA and CDR2 SQIVND (reference sequence). The CDR3 DNA follows: TGTGCCAGTAAGGGAATCCCGACTAGCGGGAGCTCGAACACCGGGGAGCTGTTTTTT. This codes for CASKGIPTSGSSNTGELFF.

The rearrangement uses TRBV7-8 and TRBJ2-3, with D hard to call. The CDR3 consists of 14 residues. V lost 5 bases and J lost 5, with 14 bases in between. CDR1 and CDR2 (germline): SGHVS, FQNEAQ. CDR3 loop: CASSRQAGIDTQYF. CDR3 coding DNA: TGTGCCAGCAGCCGCCAAGCCGGAATAGATACGCAGTATTTT. Together with reference TRBV7-8 and TRBJ2-3, the CDR3 gives the full variable domain: GAGVSQSPRYKVAKRGQDVALRCDPISGHVSLFWYQQALGQGPEFLTYFQNEAQLDKSGLPSDRFFAERPEGSVSTLKIQRTQQEDSAVYLCASSRQAGIDTQYFGPGTRLTVL.

This chain connects TRBV28 to TRBJ2-2; TRBD2 agrees at 7 bases. Looked up from germline, CDR1 is MDHEN and CDR2 is SYDVKM. The V and J ends lost 5 bases and 7 bases, in that order; junction bases with no gene match: 13. The length of the CDR3 is 16 residues. CDR3 sequence: CASSPFGGGPSGELFF. CDR3 DNA: TGTGCCAGCAGTCCCTTTGGGGGAGGGCCAAGCGGGGAGCTGTTTTTT.

The V gene is TRBV28, the J gene TRBJ1-2, with 9 bases aligning to TRBD1. V was pared by 6 bases and J by 4 bases, with 6 bases of the junction left unmatched. The CDR3 length is 14 residues. The germline gives CDR1 MDHEN, CDR2 SYDVKM. The CDR3 sequence is CASSSRTGAYGYTF. DNA for the CDR3: TGTGCCAGCAGCTCCCGGACAGGGGCCTATGGCTACACCTTC.

The chain combines TRBV5-1 with TRBJ1-1; D not certain. Germline CDR1 SGHRS, CDR2 YFSETQ. The V and J ends lost 4 bases and 1 base respectively, with 8 bases between them. This CDR3 has 13 amino acids. This CDR3 is CASSTPGNTEAFF. The CDR3 DNA follows: TGCGCCAGCAGCACTCCGGGGAACACTGAAGCTTTCTTT.

This clone was seen only once. The rearrangement uses TRBV4-3 and TRBJ1-2; D is perhaps TRBD1 (5 bases). CDR1 and CDR2 (germline): LGHNA, YSLEER. The CDR3 spans 16 residues. V shed 0 bases and J shed 5 bases, with 16 bases lying between them. The CDR3 sequence is CASSQDLQGQVYGYTF. The CDR3, as DNA: TGCGCCAGCAGCCAAGATTTGCAGGGCCAAGTTTATGGCTACACCTTC.

Comment on this clone: Other DNA sequences in this sample translate to the same CDR3. The chain links TRBV5-4 to TRBJ2-3; D is undetermined. V gave up 3 bases and J gave up 0 bases, with 8 bases separating them. Germline V gives CDR1 SGHNT, CDR2 YYREEE (reference sequence). The CDR3 is 14 residues long. In nucleotides, the CDR3 is TGTGCCAGCAGCTCTAGTGGTAGCACAGATACGCAGTATTTT. Protein product: CASSSSGSTDTQYF. The full variable domain, in which reference TRBV5-4 and TRBJ2-3 provide the parts outside the CDR3, is ETGVTQSPTHLIKTRGQQVTLRCSSQSGHNTVSWYQQALGQGPQFIFQYYREEENGRGNFPPRFSGLQFPNYSSELNVNALELDDSALYLCASSSSGSTDTQYFGPGTRLTVL.

The chain couples TRBV9 to TRBJ2-7, with 10 positions matching TRBD1. The CDR3 covers 13 residues. The trim removed 7 bases at V and 1 base at J, leaving 2 bases unmatched. Germline-derived CDR1 and CDR2 are SGDLS and YYNGEE. This chain's CDR3 is CASGQGGSYEQYF. In nucleotides, the CDR3 is TGTGCCAGCGGACAGGGGGGGTCCTACGAGCAGTACTTC. Based on the CDR3 plus reference TRBV9 and TRBJ2-7, the full variable domain is DSGVTQTPKHLITATGQRVTLRCSPRSGDLSVYWYQQSLDQGLQFLIQYYNGEERAKGNILERFSAQQFPDLHSELNLSSLELGDSALYFCASGQGGSYEQYFGPGTRLTVT.